The rows below give T cell receptor beta chains drawn from one sample of a study of shared clonotypes between healthy human individuals. The protocol was immunoSEQ multiplex PCR, while the TCRdb copy is restricted to in-frame clones and leaves out a portion. The sample lists 1,500,000 or so clones; 98% to 99% were seen once. The sequencing input was naive CD4+ T cells sorted from blood. These receptors came from a man aged 25 to 40 in good health. The CDR3 runs from the conserved cysteine through the conserved F or W. D genes are given only for firm matches. Clone size is stated in some rows and not others, as once, few, many or a class when expanded.

TRBV7-8,-,TRBD2,TRBJ2-3,TGTGCCAGCAGCTCCCGTAGCGGGAGTACAGATACGCAGTATTTT,CASSSRSGSTDTQYF
TRBV5-4,-,-,TRBJ2-2,TGTGCCAGCAGCACGGCTAGGACCGGGGAGCTGTTTTTT,CASSTARTGELFF
TRBV7-5,-,-,TRBJ2-5,TGTGCCAGAAGCTTAAAGTCTGTGTACCAAGAGACCCAGTACTTC,CARSLKSVYQETQYF
TRBV6-1,-,-,TRBJ1-1,TGTGCCAGCAGTGACAGGGTGAACACTGAAGCTTTCTTT,CASSDRVNTEAFF
TRBV6-1,-,TRBD1,TRBJ2-7,TGTGCCAGCAGTACCCGACAGGGTAGTGTGTACGAGCAGTACTTC,CASSTRQGSVYEQYF
TRBV13,-,TRBD1,TRBJ2-1,TGTGCCAGCAGCCGTGACAGGGACAATGAGCAGTTCTTC,CASSRDRDNEQFF
TRBV6-6,-,-,TRBJ1-2,TGTGCCAGCAGGGAGGGATCCGGCTATGGCTACACCTTC,CASREGSGYGYTF
TRBV11-3,-,-,TRBJ2-2,TGTGCCAGCAGCCCCAGGGGAGTGGGAGCCTTGAACACCGGGGAGCTGTTTTTT,CASSPRGVGALNTGELFF
TRBV18,-,TRBD1,TRBJ1-2,TGTGCCAGCTCACCACAGGGGGCCCTAAACCAGGGCTACACCTTC,CASSPQGALNQGYTF
TRBV7-7,-,TRBD2,TRBJ2-1,TGTGCTAGCAGCCCCCGACTAGCGCGAGACAATGAGCAGTTCTTC,CASSPRLARDNEQFF
TRBV7-9,-,TRBD2,TRBJ2-7,TGTGCCAGCAGGGGACTAGCGGGATCTGTGCAGTACTTC,CASRGLAGSVQYF
TRBV7-9,-,TRBD2,TRBJ2-7,TGTGCCAGCAGCACCCCGCGGGGGAAGATCGGGGGCGAGCAGTACTTC,CASSTPRGKIGGEQYF
TRBV11-2,-,-,TRBJ2-7,TGTGCCAGCAGCTTAGTTAGTAACTCCTACGAGCAGTACTTC,CASSLVSNSYEQYF
TRBV5-4,-,TRBD2,TRBJ2-1,TGTGCCAGCAGCTTGGGACTAGCGGGAGCTGAGCAGTTCTTC,CASSLGLAGAEQFF
TRBV5-1,-,-,TRBJ1-3,TGCGCCAGCACCTCTGGAAACACCATATATTTT,CASTSGNTIYF
TRBV5-1,-,-,TRBJ2-5,TGCGCCAGCAGCTTAAACCAAGAGACCCAGTACTTC,CASSLNQETQYF
TRBV2,once,-,TRBJ2-1,TGTGCCAGCAGATTCGACAGTGAATTATACAATGAGCAGTTCTTC,CASRFDSELYNEQFF
TRBV11-2,-,-,TRBJ1-2,TGTGCCAGCAGCTCGATCCGGGACGGCACCTATGGCTACACCTTC,CASSSIRDGTYGYTF
TRBV11-2,-,-,TRBJ1-2,TGTGCCAGCAGCCCGACAGTGATCTATGGCTACACCTTC,CASSPTVIYGYTF
TRBV4-3,-,TRBD1,TRBJ1-2,TGCGCCAGCAGCCAAGAGGCGTGGGGACAGTTTGACTATGGCTACACCTTC,CASSQEAWGQFDYGYTF
TRBV11-3,-,-,TRBJ2-7,TGTGCCAGCAGCCCAGGGGGGGTTATCGGTACCTACGAGCAGTACTTC,CASSPGGVIGTYEQYF
TRBV2,-,TRBD1,TRBJ2-7,TGTGCCAGCAGTGAACGGGGACAGGCGTCCTACGAGCAGTACTTC,CASSERGQASYEQYF
TRBV27,-,TRBD2,TRBJ2-1,TGTGCCAGCAGTAACGGACTAGCGGCTAACTACAATGAGCAGTTCTTC,CASSNGLAANYNEQFF
TRBV29-1,-,-,TRBJ2-7,TGCAGCGTTGGAAGCAGGGACACCTACGAGCAGTACTTC,CSVGSRDTYEQYF
TRBV19,once,-,TRBJ1-5,TGTGCCAGTACCCTTCGACAGGCCGTATACAATCAGCCCCAGCATTTT,CASTLRQAVYNQPQHF
TRBV30,-,TRBD1,TRBJ2-6,TGTGCCTGGGGACAGGATCTCTCTGGGGCCAACGTCCTGACTTTC,CAWGQDLSGANVLTF
TRBV28,-,TRBD1,TRBJ2-4,TGTGCCAGCAGTCTACTTCCCGGACAGGGTAGCATTCAGTACTTC,CASSLLPGQGSIQYF
TRBV9,-,TRBD1,TRBJ2-5,TGTGCCAGCAGCGCCTCCGGGACAGGGGGAGAGACCCAGTACTTC,CASSASGTGGETQYF
TRBV4-3,-,-,TRBJ1-2,TGCGCCAGCAGCCAAGATATGTGGACGGACTATGGCTACACCTTC,CASSQDMWTDYGYTF
TRBV7-2,-,TRBD2,TRBJ2-1,TGTGCCAGCAGCTTCGGACTAGCGGGGACCTCGGATGAGCAGTTCTTC,CASSFGLAGTSDEQFF
TRBV7-2,-,-,TRBJ2-1,TGTGCCAGCAGTTTGATGGTCTACAATGAGCAGTTCTTC,CASSLMVYNEQFF
TRBV19,-,TRBD2,TRBJ2-1,TGTGCCAGTAGTATATCGGCGGGACTAGCGAGATACAATGAGCAGTTCTTC,CASSISAGLARYNEQFF
TRBV29-1,-,-,TRBJ2-3,TGCAGCGTGCGGGTCATGGGGAGCACAGATACGCAGTATTTT,CSVRVMGSTDTQYF
TRBV20-1,-,-,TRBJ1-1,TGCAGTGCTGGCCCTAACACTGAAGCTTTCTTT,CSAGPNTEAFF
TRBV28,-,-,TRBJ2-1,TGTGCCAGCAGTTTAGGGCTCGTCGAGCAGTTCTTC,CASSLGLVEQFF
TRBV5-1,-,-,TRBJ2-5,TGCGCCAGCAGCTTGGCGGCGCACGGGCGGCAAGAGACCCAGTACTTC,CASSLAAHGRQETQYF
TRBV4-1,-,-,TRBJ1-2,TGCGCCAGCAGCCAAGAGAGCGGGTACTATGGCTACACCTTC,CASSQESGYYGYTF
TRBV30,-,TRBD2,TRBJ2-7,TGTGCCTCCAAGCGGGAGGGCGGGTACGAGCAGTACTTC,CASKREGGYEQYF
TRBV5-1,-,-,TRBJ1-4,TGCGCCAGCAGCTTGGCGTACGACTACGAAAAACTGTTTTTT,CASSLAYDYEKLFF
TRBV10-3,few,-,TRBJ1-3,TGTGCCATCAGTGGAGGGCCTGGAAACACCATATATTTT,CAISGGPGNTIYF